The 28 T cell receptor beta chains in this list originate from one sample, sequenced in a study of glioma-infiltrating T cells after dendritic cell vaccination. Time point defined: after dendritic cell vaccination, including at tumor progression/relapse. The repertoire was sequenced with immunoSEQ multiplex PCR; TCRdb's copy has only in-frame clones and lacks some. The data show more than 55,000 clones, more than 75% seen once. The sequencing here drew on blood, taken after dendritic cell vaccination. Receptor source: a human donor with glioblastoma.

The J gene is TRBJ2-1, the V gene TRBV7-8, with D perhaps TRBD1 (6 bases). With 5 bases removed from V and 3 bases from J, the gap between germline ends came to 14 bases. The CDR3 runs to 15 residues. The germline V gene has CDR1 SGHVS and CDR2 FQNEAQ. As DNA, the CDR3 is TGTGCCAGCAGCCCAAGTGGGACAAACTACAATGAGCAGTTCTTC. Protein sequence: CASSPSGTNYNEQFF.

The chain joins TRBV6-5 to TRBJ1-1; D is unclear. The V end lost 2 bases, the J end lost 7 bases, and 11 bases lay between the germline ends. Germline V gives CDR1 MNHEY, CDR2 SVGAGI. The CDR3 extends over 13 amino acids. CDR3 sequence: CASSYAVSHEAFF. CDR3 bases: TGTGCCAGCAGTTACGCAGTTTCTCATGAAGCTTTCTTT.

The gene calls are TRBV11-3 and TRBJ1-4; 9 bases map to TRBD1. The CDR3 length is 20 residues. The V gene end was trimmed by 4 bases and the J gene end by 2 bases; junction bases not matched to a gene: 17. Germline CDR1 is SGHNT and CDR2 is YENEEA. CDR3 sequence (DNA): TGTGCCAGCAGCTCACCGGGACAGGGCCATGATAGGTGGACTAATGAAAAACTGTTTTTT. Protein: CASSSPGQGHDRWTNEKLFF.

CDR3 nucleotide sequence: TGTGCCAGCAGCAAGGGACAGGGTCTTGAAAAACTGTTTTTT. It encodes CASSKGQGLEKLFF. V and J are TRBV5-4 and TRBJ1-4; 9 nucleotides match TRBD1. The V gene end was trimmed by 4 bases and the J gene end by 7 bases; junction bases not matched to a gene: 5. CDR1 and CDR2 (germline): SGHNT, YYREEE (reference sequence). The CDR3 is 14 amino acids. The full variable domain, in which reference TRBV5-4 and TRBJ1-4 provide the parts outside the CDR3, is ETGVTQSPTHLIKTRGQQVTLRCSSQSGHNTVSWYQQALGQGPQFIFQYYREEENGRGNFPPRFSGLQFPNYSSELNVNALELDDSALYLCASSKGQGLEKLFFGSGTQLSVL.

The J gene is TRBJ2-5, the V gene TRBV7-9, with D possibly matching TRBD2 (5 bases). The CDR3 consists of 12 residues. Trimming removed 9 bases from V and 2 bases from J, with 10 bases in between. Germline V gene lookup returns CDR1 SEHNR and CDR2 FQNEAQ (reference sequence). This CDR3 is CASGLGQETQYF. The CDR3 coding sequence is TGTGCCAGTGGACTGGGACAAGAGACCCAGTACTTC.

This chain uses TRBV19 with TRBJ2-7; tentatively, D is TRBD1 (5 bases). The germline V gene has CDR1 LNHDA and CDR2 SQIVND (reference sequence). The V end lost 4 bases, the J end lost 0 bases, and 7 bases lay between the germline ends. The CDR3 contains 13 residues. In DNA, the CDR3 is TGTGCCAGTAGTAGGCAGGGCTCCTACGAGCAGTACTTC. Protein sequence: CASSRQGSYEQYF.

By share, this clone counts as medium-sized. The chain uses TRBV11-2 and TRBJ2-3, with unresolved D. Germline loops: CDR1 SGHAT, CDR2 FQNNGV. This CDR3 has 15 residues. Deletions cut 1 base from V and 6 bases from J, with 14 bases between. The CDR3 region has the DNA TGTGCCAGCAGCTTAGTCTCTAGTGCCGCCGATACGCAGTATTTT. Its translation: CASSLVSSAADTQYF. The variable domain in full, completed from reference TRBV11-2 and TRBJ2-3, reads EAGVAQSPRYKIIEKRQSVAFWCNPISGHATLYWYQQILGQGPKLLIQFQNNGVVDDSQLPKDRFSAERLKGVDSTLKIQPAKLEDSAVYLCASSLVSSAADTQYFGPGTRLTVL.

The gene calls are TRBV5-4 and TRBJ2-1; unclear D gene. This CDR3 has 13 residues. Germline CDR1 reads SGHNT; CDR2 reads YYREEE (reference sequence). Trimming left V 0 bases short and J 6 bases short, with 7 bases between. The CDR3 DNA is TGTGCCAGCAGCTTGGGCCTAACCAATGAGCAGTTCTTC. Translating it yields CASSLGLTNEQFF.

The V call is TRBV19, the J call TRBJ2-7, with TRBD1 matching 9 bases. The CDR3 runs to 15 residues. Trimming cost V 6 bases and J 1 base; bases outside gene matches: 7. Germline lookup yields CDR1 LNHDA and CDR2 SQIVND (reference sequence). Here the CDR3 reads CASRQGTGISYEQYF. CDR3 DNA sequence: TGTGCCAGTAGGCAGGGGACAGGGATTTCCTACGAGCAGTACTTC.

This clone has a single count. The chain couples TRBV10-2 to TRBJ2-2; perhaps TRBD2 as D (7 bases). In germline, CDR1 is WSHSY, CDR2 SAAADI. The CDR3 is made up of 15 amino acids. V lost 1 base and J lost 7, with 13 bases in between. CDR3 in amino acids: CASSELGGHSGELFF. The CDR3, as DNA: TGCGCCAGCAGTGAGTTGGGGGGGCATAGCGGGGAGCTGTTTTTT.

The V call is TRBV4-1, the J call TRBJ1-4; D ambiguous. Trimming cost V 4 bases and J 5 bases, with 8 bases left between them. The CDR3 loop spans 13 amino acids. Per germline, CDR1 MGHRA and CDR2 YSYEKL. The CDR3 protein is CASSRWRNEKLFF. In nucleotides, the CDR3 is TGCGCCAGCAGCCGGTGGAGAAATGAAAAACTGTTTTTT.

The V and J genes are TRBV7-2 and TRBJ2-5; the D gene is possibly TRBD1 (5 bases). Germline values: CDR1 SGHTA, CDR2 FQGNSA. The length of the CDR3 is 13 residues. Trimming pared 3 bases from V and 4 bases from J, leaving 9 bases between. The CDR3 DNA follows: TGTGCCAGCAGCTTCAGGGTACGAGAGACCCAGTACTTC. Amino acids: CASSFRVRETQYF.

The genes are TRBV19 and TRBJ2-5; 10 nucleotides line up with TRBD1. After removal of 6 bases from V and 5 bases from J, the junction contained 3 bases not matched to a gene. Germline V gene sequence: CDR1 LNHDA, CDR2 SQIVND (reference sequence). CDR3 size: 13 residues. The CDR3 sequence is CASRKGQGETQYF. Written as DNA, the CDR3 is TGTGCCAGTAGGAAGGGACAGGGGGAGACCCAGTACTTC.

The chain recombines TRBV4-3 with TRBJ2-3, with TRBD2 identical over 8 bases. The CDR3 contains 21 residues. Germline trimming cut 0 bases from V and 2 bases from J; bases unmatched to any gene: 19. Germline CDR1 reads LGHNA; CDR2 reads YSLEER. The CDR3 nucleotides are TGCGCCAGCAGCCAAGAGGCGGGGACGTACCGGACTAGCATTTCCACAGATACGCAGTATTTT. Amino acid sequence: CASSQEAGTYRTSISTDTQYF.

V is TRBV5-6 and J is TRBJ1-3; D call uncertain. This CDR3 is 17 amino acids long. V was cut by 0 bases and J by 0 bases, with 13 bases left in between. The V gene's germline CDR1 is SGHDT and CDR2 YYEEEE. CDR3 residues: CASSLGVDGSSGNTIYF. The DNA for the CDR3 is TGTGCCAGCAGCTTGGGGGTGGACGGGAGCTCTGGAAACACCATATATTTT. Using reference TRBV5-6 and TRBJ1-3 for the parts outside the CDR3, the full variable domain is DAGVTQSPTHLIKTRGQQVTLRCSPKSGHDTVSWYQQALGQGPQFIFQYYEEEERQRGNFPDRFSGHQFPNYSSELNVNALLLGDSALYLCASSLGVDGSSGNTIYFGEGSWLTVV.

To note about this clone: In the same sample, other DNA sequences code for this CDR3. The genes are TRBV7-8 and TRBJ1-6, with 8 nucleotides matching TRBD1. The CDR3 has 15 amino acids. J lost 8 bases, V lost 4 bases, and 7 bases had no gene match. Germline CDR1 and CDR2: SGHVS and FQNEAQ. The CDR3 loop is CASSSQGAVDSPLHF. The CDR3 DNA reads TGTGCCAGCAGCTCCCAGGGGGCTGTAGATTCACCCCTCCACTTT. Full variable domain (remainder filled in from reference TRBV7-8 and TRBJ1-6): GAGVSQSPRYKVAKRGQDVALRCDPISGHVSLFWYQQALGQGPEFLTYFQNEAQLDKSGLPSDRFFAERPEGSVSTLKIQRTQQEDSAVYLCASSSQGAVDSPLHFGNGTRLTVT.

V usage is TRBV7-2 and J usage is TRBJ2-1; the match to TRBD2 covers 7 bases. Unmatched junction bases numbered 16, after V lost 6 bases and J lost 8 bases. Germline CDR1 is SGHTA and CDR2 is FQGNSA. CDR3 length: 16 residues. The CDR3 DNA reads TGTGCCAGCAGTCTGGACCTGTTGCGGGGGAGGGATGAGCAGTTCTTC. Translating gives CASSLDLLRGRDEQFF. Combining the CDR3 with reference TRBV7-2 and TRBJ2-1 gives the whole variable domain GAGVSQSPSNKVTEKGKDVELRCDPISGHTALYWYRQSLGQGLEFLIYFQGNSAPDKSGLPSDRFSAERTGGSVSTLTIQRTQQEDSAVYLCASSLDLLRGRDEQFFGPGTRLTVL.

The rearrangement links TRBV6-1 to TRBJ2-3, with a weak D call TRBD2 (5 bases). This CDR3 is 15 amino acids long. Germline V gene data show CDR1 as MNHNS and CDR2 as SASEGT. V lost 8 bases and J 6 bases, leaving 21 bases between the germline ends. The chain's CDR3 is CASALVSGSGDTQYF. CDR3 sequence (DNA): TGTGCCAGCGCTCTAGTCTCGGGGTCCGGGGATACGCAGTATTTT.

This CDR3 is CASSQESAANYGYTF. CDR3 coding DNA: TGCGCCAGCAGCCAAGAGTCGGCGGCAAACTATGGCTACACCTTC. V gene TRBV4-3 combines with J gene TRBJ1-2; no reliable D call. Germline values: CDR1 LGHNA, CDR2 YSLEER. Trimming removed 0 bases from V and 2 bases from J, with 10 bases in between. The length of the CDR3 is 15 residues.

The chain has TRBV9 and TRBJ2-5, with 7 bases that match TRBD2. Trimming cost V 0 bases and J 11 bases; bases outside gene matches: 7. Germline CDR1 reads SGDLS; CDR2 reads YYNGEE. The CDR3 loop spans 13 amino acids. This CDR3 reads CASSVVQAGEQYF. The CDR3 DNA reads TGTGCCAGCAGCGTAGTTCAGGCGGGGGAGCAGTACTTC.

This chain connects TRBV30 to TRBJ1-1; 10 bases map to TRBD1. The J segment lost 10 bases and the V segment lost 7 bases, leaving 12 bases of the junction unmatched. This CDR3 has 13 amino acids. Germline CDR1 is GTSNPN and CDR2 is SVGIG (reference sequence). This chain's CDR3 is CASRDRGWEGAFF. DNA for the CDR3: TGTGCCTCCCGGGACAGGGGTTGGGAGGGAGCTTTCTTT.

CDR3 bases: TGCGCCAGCAGCTTGCGGAGCACAGATACGCAGTATTTT. As protein: CASSLRSTDTQYF. The chain joins TRBV5-1 to TRBJ2-3; D gene uncertain. This CDR3 is 13 amino acids long. CDR1 and CDR2 (germline): SGHRS, YFSETQ. V was cut by 1 base and J by 0 bases, with 3 bases left in between. The full variable domain, completed using reference TRBV5-1 and TRBJ2-3, is KAGVTQTPRYLIKTRGQQVTLSCSPISGHRSVSWYQQTPGQGLQFLFEYFSETQRNKGNFPGRFSGRQFSNSRSEMNVSTLELGDSALYLCASSLRSTDTQYFGPGTRLTVL.

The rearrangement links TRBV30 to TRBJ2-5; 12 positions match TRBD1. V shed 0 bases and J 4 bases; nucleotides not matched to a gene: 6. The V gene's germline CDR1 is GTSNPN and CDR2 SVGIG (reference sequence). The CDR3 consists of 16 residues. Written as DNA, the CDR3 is TGTGCCTGGAGTGTAGGGACAGGGGGCCTGGGAGAGACCCAGTACTTC. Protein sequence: CAWSVGTGGLGETQYF.

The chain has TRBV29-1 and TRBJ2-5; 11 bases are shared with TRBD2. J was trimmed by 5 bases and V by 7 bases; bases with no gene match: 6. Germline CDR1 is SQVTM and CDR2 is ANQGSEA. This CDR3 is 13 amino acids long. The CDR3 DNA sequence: TGCAGCGACCGGACTAGCGGGCGCGAGACCCAGTACTTC. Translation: CSDRTSGRETQYF. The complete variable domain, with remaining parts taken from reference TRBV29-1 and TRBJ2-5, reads SAVISQKPSRDICQRGTSLTIQCQVDSQVTMMFWYRQQPGQSLTLIATANQGSEATYESGFVIDKFPISRPNLTFSTLTVSNMSPEDSSIYLCSDRTSGRETQYFGPGTRLLVL.

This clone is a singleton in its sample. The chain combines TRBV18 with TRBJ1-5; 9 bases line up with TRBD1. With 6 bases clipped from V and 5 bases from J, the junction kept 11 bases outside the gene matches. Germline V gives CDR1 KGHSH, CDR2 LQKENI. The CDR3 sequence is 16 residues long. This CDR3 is CASSQPGQGVDQPQHF. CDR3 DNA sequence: TGTGCCAGCTCCCAACCGGGACAGGGTGTTGATCAGCCCCAGCATTTT.

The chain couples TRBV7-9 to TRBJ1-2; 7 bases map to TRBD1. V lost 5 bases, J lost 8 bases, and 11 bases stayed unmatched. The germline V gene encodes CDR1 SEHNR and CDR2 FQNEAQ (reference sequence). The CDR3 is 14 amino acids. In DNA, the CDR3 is TGTGCCAGCAGCGCAGGGACAGAGCGTCTCGGCTACACCTTC. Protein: CASSAGTERLGYTF.

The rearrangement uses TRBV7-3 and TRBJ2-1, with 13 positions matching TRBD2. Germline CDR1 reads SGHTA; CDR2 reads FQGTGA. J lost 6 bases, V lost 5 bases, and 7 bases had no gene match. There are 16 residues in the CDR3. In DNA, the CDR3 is TGTGCCAGCAGCCCTACGCGGACTAGCGGGGGCAATGAGCAGTTCTTC. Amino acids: CASSPTRTSGGNEQFF.

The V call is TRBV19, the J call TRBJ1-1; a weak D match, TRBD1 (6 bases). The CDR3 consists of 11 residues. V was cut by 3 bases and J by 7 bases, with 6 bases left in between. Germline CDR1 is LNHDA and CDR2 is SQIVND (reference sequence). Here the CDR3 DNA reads TGTGCCAGTAGTATGGACAGTGAAGCTTTCTTT. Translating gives CASSMDSEAFF. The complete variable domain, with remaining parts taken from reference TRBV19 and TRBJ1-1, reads DGGITQSPKYLFRKEGQNVTLSCEQNLNHDAMYWYRQDPGQGLRLIYYSQIVNDFQKGDIAEGYSVSREKKESFPLTVTSAQKNPTAFYLCASSMDSEAFFGQGTRLTVV.